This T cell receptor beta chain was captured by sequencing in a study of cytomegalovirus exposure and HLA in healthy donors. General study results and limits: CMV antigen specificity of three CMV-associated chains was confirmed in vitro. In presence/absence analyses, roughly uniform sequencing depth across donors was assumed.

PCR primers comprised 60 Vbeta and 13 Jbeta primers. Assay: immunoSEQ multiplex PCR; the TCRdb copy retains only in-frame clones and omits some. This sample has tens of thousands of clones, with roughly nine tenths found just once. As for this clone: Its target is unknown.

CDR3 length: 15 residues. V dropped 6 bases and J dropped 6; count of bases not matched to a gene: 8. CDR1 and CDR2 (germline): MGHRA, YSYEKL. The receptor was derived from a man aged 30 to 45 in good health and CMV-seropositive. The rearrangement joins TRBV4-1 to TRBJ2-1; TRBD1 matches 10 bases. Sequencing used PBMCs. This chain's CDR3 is CASRQTWTGGNEQFF. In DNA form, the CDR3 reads TGCGCCAGCAGACAGACCTGGACAGGGGGCAATGAGCAGTTCTTC.